A selection of T cell receptor beta chains follows, all from one sample in a study of OX40 agonist ivuxolimab in advanced cancers. The protocol was immunoSEQ multiplex PCR, while the TCRdb copy is restricted to in-frame clones and leaves out a portion. The sample holds some 95,000 clones, about 88% seen once. Sequencing used CD4+ or CD8+ T cells sorted from blood, obtained in a trial of the OX40 agonist ivuxolimab. Every receptor here comes from an adult with an advanced solid tumor such as melanoma, head and neck, liver or kidney cancer. CDR3s include the opening cysteine and the closing phenylalanine or tryptophan. The order of the fields is D gene, clone size, V gene, J gene, CDR3 protein, CDR3 DNA. A D gene is named only where the DNA matches it firmly. The size field is filled for only some rows; it gives once, few, many or a size class.

>-|-|TRBV30|TRBJ2-1
CAWSIYPARNEQFF
TGTGCCTGGAGTATCTACCCTGCTCGCAATGAGCAGTTCTTC
>-|-|TRBV5-6|TRBJ1-2
CASSRNRVDGYTF
TGTGCCAGCTCCCGAAACAGGGTGGATGGCTACACCTTC
>-|-|TRBV5-8|TRBJ2-7
CASSWGGSYEQYF
TGTGCCAGCAGCTGGGGTGGCTCCTACGAGCAGTACTTC
>-|-|TRBV19|TRBJ1-3
CASSILGASGNTIYF
TGTGCCAGTAGTATTCTGGGAGCTTCTGGAAACACCATATATTTT
>TRBD2|-|TRBV7-8|TRBJ2-2
CASSLEQRESAGELFF
TGTGCCAGCAGCTTAGAGCAGCGGGAGAGTGCCGGGGAGCTGTTTTTT
>-|-|TRBV29-1|TRBJ2-1
CSVAPIDEQFF
TGCAGCGTTGCACCTATAGATGAGCAGTTCTTC
>TRBD2|once|TRBV19|TRBJ2-1
CASRIVGAGAGRNEQFF
TGTGCCAGTCGAATCGTAGGAGCGGGAGCGGGAAGGAATGAGCAGTTCTTC
>-|-|TRBV6-5|TRBJ1-1
CASTPRRDTEAFF
TGTGCCAGCACCCCCCGGAGGGACACTGAAGCTTTCTTT
>TRBD2|-|TRBV7-2|TRBJ2-1
CASSLGSGLVYEQFF
TGTGCCAGCAGCTTAGGGTCGGGACTAGTCTATGAGCAGTTCTTC
>TRBD1|-|TRBV18|TRBJ1-1
CASSPGQGSTEAFF
TGTGCCAGCTCACCCGGACAGGGGAGCACTGAAGCTTTCTTT
>-|-|TRBV6-5|TRBJ2-6
CASSYQFRGANVLTF
TGTGCCAGCAGTTACCAGTTTAGGGGGGCCAACGTCCTGACTTTC
>-|few|TRBV7-2|TRBJ1-2
CASSLGSVGHGYTF
TGTGCCAGCAGCTTAGGTTCCGTTGGCCATGGCTACACCTTC
>-|once|TRBV18|TRBJ1-1
CASSPDGNTEAFF
TGTGCCAGCTCACCAGATGGGAACACTGAAGCTTTCTTT
>TRBD1|-|TRBV5-1|TRBJ2-1
CASSIGDRADEQFF
TGCGCCAGCAGTATCGGTGACAGGGCGGATGAGCAGTTCTTC
>TRBD1|-|TRBV29-1|TRBJ1-1
CSAQGQQNTEAFF
TGCAGCGCCCAGGGACAGCAGAACACTGAAGCTTTCTTT
>-|-|TRBV2|TRBJ2-5
CASSEALGQGETQYF
TGTGCCAGCAGTGAAGCGCTTGGGCAGGGGGAGACCCAGTACTTC
>-|-|TRBV18|TRBJ1-1
CASSRAQPMNTEAFF
TGTGCCAGCTCACGAGCCCAACCCATGAACACTGAAGCTTTCTTT
>TRBD1|-|TRBV29-1|TRBJ2-2
CSASRTGGSTGELFF
TGCAGCGCCTCCCGGACAGGGGGCAGCACCGGGGAGCTGTTTTTT
>TRBD1|-|TRBV2|TRBJ1-2
CASIRAGGIPRYGYTF
TGTGCCAGCATAAGGGCAGGGGGGATCCCTAGGTATGGCTACACCTTC
>-|-|TRBV7-9|TRBJ2-2
CASSLVRDHVELFF
TGTGCCAGCAGCCTCGTGAGAGACCACGTGGAGCTGTTTTTT
>-|-|TRBV5-5|TRBJ1-5
CASSYTVRQPQHF
TGTGCCAGCAGCTATACGGTGAGGCAGCCCCAGCATTTT
>-|-|TRBV2|TRBJ1-1
CASLGGVYGTEAFF
TGTGCCAGCCTAGGAGGGGTATATGGGACTGAAGCTTTCTTT
>-|-|TRBV29-1|TRBJ2-3
CSVESTYTDTQYF
TGCAGCGTTGAGAGTACTTACACAGATACGCAGTATTTT
>-|-|TRBV28|TRBJ1-1
CASSLSRDGFEAFF
TGTGCCAGCAGTTTATCCAGGGACGGCTTCGAGGCTTTCTTT
>-|-|TRBV11-2|TRBJ1-4
CASSPVRTENEKLFF
TGTGCCAGCAGCCCAGTACGGACAGAGAATGAAAAACTGTTTTTT
>-|-|TRBV29-1|TRBJ2-2
CSAANTGELFF
TGCAGCGCGGCTAACACCGGGGAGCTGTTTTTT
>-|-|TRBV5-1|TRBJ1-1
CASSTIGDTEAFF
TGCGCCAGCAGCACTATAGGGGACACTGAAGCTTTCTTT
>TRBD2|-|TRBV4-1|TRBJ2-5
CASSQGGGSGETQYF
TGCGCCAGCAGCCAAGGGGGCGGGAGCGGCGAGACCCAGTACTTC
>-|few|TRBV9|TRBJ1-1
CASSDRENTEAFF
TGTGCCAGCAGCGACAGGGAGAACACTGAAGCTTTCTTT
>TRBD1|-|TRBV5-8|TRBJ1-2
CASSLTGGGNYGYTF
TGTGCCAGCAGCTTGACAGGGGGTGGCAACTATGGCTACACCTTC